The rows below give T cell receptor beta chains drawn from one sample of a study of shared clonotypes between healthy human individuals. Measured with immunoSEQ multiplex PCR; TCRdb has only the in-frame clones, and not every one. The sample records about 700,000 clones, about 90% being singletons. Sequencing used naive CD8+ T cells sorted from blood. These receptors all come from a man younger than 45 in good health. The CDR3 runs from the conserved cysteine through the conserved F or W. Each record gives: D gene, V gene, clone size, J gene, CDR3 DNA, CDR3 protein. The D gene is left open where the match is weak. Size is omitted from some rows. Given values are once, few, many or a class for expanded clones.

.	TRBV13	.	TRBJ2-7	TGTGCCAGCAGCTTAGGAGAACAGCAGTACTTC	CASSLGEQQYF
TRBD2	TRBV11-3	.	TRBJ2-1	TGTGCCAGCAGCCCACGGGGGGGAGTCACCTACAATGAGCAGTTCTTC	CASSPRGGVTYNEQFF
.	TRBV21-1	.	TRBJ2-7	TGTGCCAGGTCCGGACGGCTCTCCTACGAGCAGTACTTC	CARSGRLSYEQYF
.	TRBV19	once	TRBJ1-5	TGTGCCAGTAGGGCAGGGGATCAGCCCCAGCATTTT	CASRAGDQPQHF
.	TRBV5-5	.	TRBJ2-7	TGTGCCAGCAGCTTTAGACGGATCTACGAGCAGTACTTC	CASSFRRIYEQYF
TRBD1	TRBV9	.	TRBJ2-3	TGTGCCAGCAGCGTCCGGGACAGGGTCACAGATACGCAGTATTTT	CASSVRDRVTDTQYF
.	TRBV5-1	.	TRBJ2-5	TGCGCCAGCAGCTTGCAGGCTAGCTGGTACCAAGAGACCCAGTACTTC	CASSLQASWYQETQYF
TRBD2	TRBV27	.	TRBJ2-7	TGTGCCAGCAGCCCTAGCGGGCGAAACTACGAGCAGTACTTC	CASSPSGRNYEQYF
.	TRBV27	.	TRBJ2-1	TGTGCCAGCAGTTTATCCGACTGGGGGGGGCCCCCGGCAAACAATGAGCAGTTCTTC	CASSLSDWGGPPANNEQFF
TRBD2	TRBV9	.	TRBJ2-7	TGTGCCAGCAGCGGGGGTAGCGGGTCCTCCTACGAGCAGTACTTC	CASSGGSGSSYEQYF
TRBD2	TRBV4-3	.	TRBJ2-3	TGCGCCAGCAGCCAAGTAGCGGGAGGGCCAACAGATACGCAGTATTTT	CASSQVAGGPTDTQYF
TRBD1	TRBV5-6	.	TRBJ2-1	TGTGCCAGCAGCTTGGAGGTGACAGGGCTAGGGAATGAGCAGTTCTTC	CASSLEVTGLGNEQFF
TRBD1	TRBV25-1	.	TRBJ2-5	TGTGCCAGCAGTGATGGGACAGGGGGCCCGGGTAGGGAGACCCAGTACTTC	CASSDGTGGPGRETQYF
TRBD2	TRBV11-2	.	TRBJ2-1	TGTGCCAGCAGCCTCCCTAGCGGGAGGGCCTGGGGGAGAGATGAGCAGTTCTTC	CASSLPSGRAWGRDEQFF
TRBD2	TRBV10-1	.	TRBJ2-7	TGCGCCGGACTAGCGGGAGAAGAGGAATCGGAACGGTACTACGAGCAGTACTTC	CAGLAGEEESERYYEQYF
TRBD2	TRBV7-9	.	TRBJ2-2	TGTGCCAGCAGCTCTTTCGGACTAGCGGGCACCGGGGAGCTGTTTTTT	CASSSFGLAGTGELFF
.	TRBV4-3	.	TRBJ2-4	TGCGCCAGCAGCCAAGATTGGGACACTTTAGCCAAAAACATTCAGTACTTC	CASSQDWDTLAKNIQYF
.	TRBV11-2	once	TRBJ2-5	TGTGCCAGCAGCCCCCTACTGGAGACCCAGTACTTC	CASSPLLETQYF
.	TRBV27	.	TRBJ2-7	TGTGCCAGCAGTTTATTGGGGGGATTATACGAGCAGTACTTC	CASSLLGGLYEQYF
.	TRBV25-1	.	TRBJ2-7	TGTGCCAGCAGTGAGGGAGGGGGAGTAAGGACCTACGAGCAGTACTTC	CASSEGGGVRTYEQYF
TRBD1	TRBV27	.	TRBJ2-7	TGTGCCAGCAGTATGAGGACAGGGGACTACGAGCAGTACTTC	CASSMRTGDYEQYF
.	TRBV7-9	.	TRBJ2-7	TGTGCCAGCAGCTTACTGGGCTCCTACGAGCAGTACTTC	CASSLLGSYEQYF
.	TRBV7-9	once	TRBJ2-7	TGTGCCAGCAGCTCGGGACGAGAGGAGCAGTACTTC	CASSSGREEQYF
.	TRBV5-1	.	TRBJ1-4	TGCGCCAGCAGCTTGGGGGAGGGGCTGGGTGAAAAACTGTTTTTT	CASSLGEGLGEKLFF
.	TRBV5-1	.	TRBJ2-7	TGCGCCAGCAGCTTGGCCTTGGGGTTAAGCTCCTACGAGCAGTACTTC	CASSLALGLSSYEQYF
.	TRBV6-1	.	TRBJ2-7	TGTGCCGTCGTGGGGACCCCACAGGGCGAGCAGTACTTC	CAVVGTPQGEQYF
TRBD1	TRBV7-9	.	TRBJ1-1	TGTGCCAGCAGCTGGTCGGGACAGTTTGAAGCTTTCTTT	CASSWSGQFEAFF
.	TRBV11-1	.	TRBJ2-3	TGTGCCAGCAGCCCAGGCCCCAACGATACGCAGTATTTT	CASSPGPNDTQYF
.	TRBV5-6	.	TRBJ2-3	TGTGCCAGCAGCTTCCCCATTGCAGATACGCAGTATTTT	CASSFPIADTQYF
.	TRBV5-1	.	TRBJ2-1	TGCGCCAGCAGCCCCGGTCCGGTAGTGACCAATGAGCAGTTCTTC	CASSPGPVVTNEQFF
.	TRBV19	few	TRBJ2-2	TGTGCCAGTAGTCCGGGGATGAGGGCCGGGGAGCTGTTTTTT	CASSPGMRAGELFF